One sample yielded the 32 T cell receptor beta chains listed below, sequenced in a study of blood T cell repertoires in COVID-19. Clones were sequenced by immunoSEQ multiplex PCR, and TCRdb holds only the in-frame ones, with some missing. Among about 140,000 clones listed, 75% to 80% were seen once. Sequencing used PBMCs or T cells enriched from blood (not recorded which). The source of these receptors is a woman aged 45-65 years who had recovered from COVID-19.

The chain employs TRBV11-2 and TRBJ2-1; a possible D gene is TRBD2 (7 bases). Germline CDR1 SGHAT, CDR2 FQNNGV. Trimming removed 7 bases from V and 3 bases from J, with 22 bases in between. CDR3 length: 17 amino acids. The CDR3 here is CASTPSLGGRRYNEQFF. The CDR3 nucleotides read TGTGCCAGCACCCCAAGCCTCGGGGGGCGGCGCTACAATGAGCAGTTCTTC.

The rearrangement uses TRBV21-1 and TRBJ2-5; TRBD1 was called by the table and not checked on the DNA. TRBV21-1 represents a pseudogene. The length of the CDR3 is 16 residues. CDR3 region: CASSPPRDRGLETQYF. In nucleotides, the CDR3 is TGTGCCAGCAGCCCCCCCCGGGACAGGGGGCTGGAGACCCAGTACTTC.

The chain recombines TRBV6-5 with TRBJ2-2, with D perhaps matching TRBD2 (7 bases). Germline values: CDR1 MNHEY, CDR2 SVGAGI. Trimming took 6 bases from V and 6 from J, leaving 14 bases between them. The CDR3 consists of 14 residues. For the CDR3, the DNA is TGTGCCAGCAGCCCGACGGGGGGCCCCGGGGAGCTGTTTTTT. Protein product: CASSPTGGPGELFF.

The V gene is TRBV28, the J gene TRBJ1-1, with D maybe TRBD1 (5 bases). V was trimmed by 3 bases and J by 0 bases, leaving 14 bases between them. There are 16 residues in the CDR3. Germline V lookup: CDR1 MDHEN, CDR2 SYDVKM. This chain's CDR3 is CASSLLGGPMNTEAFF. The DNA of the CDR3 is TGTGCCAGCAGTTTGCTCGGGGGTCCCATGAACACTGAAGCTTTCTTT.

The chain couples TRBV19 to TRBJ2-1, with a weak D call TRBD2 (5 bases). V lost 8 bases, J lost 3 bases, and 14 bases lay in between. The CDR3 sequence is 14 residues long. CDR1 and CDR2 from the germline V gene are LNHDA and SQIVND (reference sequence). The CDR3 DNA reads as TGTGCCAGTTCCCTCCGGGGAAACTACAATGAGCAGTTCTTC. It translates to CASSLRGNYNEQFF.

The count of this clone is one. The rearrangement joins TRBV5-4 to TRBJ1-2; the D gene is possibly TRBD1 (5 bases). The CDR3 has 12 residues. The V end lost 0 bases, the J end lost 6 bases, and 6 bases lay between the germline ends. Germline V CDR1 and CDR2: SGHNT, YYREEE (reference sequence). The CDR3 DNA sequence: TGTGCCAGCAGCTTGGCCAGGGATGGCTACACCTTC. Encoded protein: CASSLARDGYTF.

The chain links TRBV11-3 to TRBJ2-3, with 9 bases identical to TRBD1. Losses at the gene ends were 4 bases for V and 1 base for J; bases not matched to a gene: 3. Germline V lookup: CDR1 SGHNT, CDR2 YENEEA. The CDR3 consists of 15 residues. The CDR3 coding sequence is TGTGCCAGCAGCTCCCGGACAGGGGGCACAGATACGCAGTATTTT. Translation: CASSSRTGGTDTQYF.

The chain recombines TRBV7-9 with TRBJ1-2; a weak D match, TRBD1 (5 bases). The CDR3 length is 14 residues. V was cut by 5 bases and J by 5 bases, with 15 bases left in between. Germline-derived CDR1 and CDR2 are SEHNR and FQNEAQ (reference sequence). CDR3 loop: CASSPRAGRYGYTF. The CDR3 DNA follows: TGTGCCAGCAGCCCTCGGGCAGGGCGGTATGGCTACACCTTC. The variable domain in full, completed from reference TRBV7-9 and TRBJ1-2, reads DTGVSQNPRHKITKRGQNVTFRCDPISEHNRLYWYRQTLGQGPEFLTYFQNEAQLEKSRLLSDRFSAERPKGSFSTLEIQRTEQGDSAMYLCASSPRAGRYGYTFGSGTRLTVV.

On this clone: In the same sample, other DNA sequences code for this CDR3. In DNA, the CDR3 is TGTGCCAGCAGTTACTCGCGCCTTAACACTGAAGCTTTCTTT. This translates into CASSYSRLNTEAFF. J is TRBJ1-1 and V is TRBV6-5; D is uncertain. V lost 0 bases, J lost 2 bases, and 7 bases lay in between. Germline V CDR1 and CDR2: MNHEY, SVGAGI. The length of the CDR3 is 14 residues.

The CDR3 loop is CASRVGPGYGYTF. The CDR3 DNA sequence: TGTGCCAGTAGGGTGGGGCCTGGCTATGGCTACACCTTC. V usage is TRBV19 and J usage is TRBJ1-2; tentatively, D is TRBD1 (5 bases). V was pared by 6 bases and J by 4 bases, with 12 bases between. This CDR3 contains 13 residues. The germline V gene has CDR1 LNHDA and CDR2 SQIVND (reference sequence).

This clone is medium-sized. The chain combines TRBV24-1 with TRBJ1-2; 8 bases agree with TRBD1. This CDR3 is built from 14 residues. J gave up 6 bases and V 2 bases, and 4 bases lay outside the gene matches. Germline V lookup: CDR1 KGHDR, CDR2 SFDVKD. Written as DNA, the CDR3 is TGTGCCACCAGTGATTGGGACAGGCAGCATGGCTACACCTTC. It translates to CATSDWDRQHGYTF.

The chain carries TRBV11-2 and TRBJ2-1; 12 nucleotides align to TRBD2. CDR1 and CDR2 from the germline V gene are SGHAT and FQNNGV. Unmatched junction bases numbered 5, after V lost 5 bases and J lost 6 bases. The CDR3 loop spans 15 amino acids. CDR3 sequence: CASSKGLAGFNEQFF. The CDR3 nucleotides are TGTGCCAGCAGCAAAGGACTAGCGGGATTCAATGAGCAGTTCTTC.

The V and J genes are TRBV3-1 (or the pseudogene TRBV3-2) and TRBJ2-5; D may be TRBD2 (5 bases). From germline, CDR1 is LGHDT and CDR2 YNNKEL (reference sequence). The ends were cut back, 1 base at V and 1 base at J, with 13 bases in the middle. CDR3 size: 16 residues. The CDR3 bases are TGTGCCAGCAGCCAAGCCCCACGGGGAATCCAAGAGACCCAGTACTTC. Translation: CASSQAPRGIQETQYF.

The chain recombines TRBV19 with TRBJ1-1; D is perhaps TRBD1 (6 bases). The CDR3 extends over 16 amino acids. Trimming left V 4 bases short and J 6 bases short, with 21 bases between. Germline CDR1 LNHDA, CDR2 SQIVND (reference sequence). The DNA for the CDR3 is TGTGCCAGTAGTAAAAAAGCCTTCAGGGGCGAATCTGAAGCTTTCTTT. Amino acid sequence: CASSKKAFRGESEAFF.

This clone turned up a few times. The V call is TRBV5-1, the J call TRBJ2-3, with a possible D match to TRBD1 (5 bases). Trimming pared 0 bases from V and 1 base from J, leaving 15 bases between. Germline V lookup: CDR1 SGHRS, CDR2 YFSETQ. The CDR3 is 17 amino acids. This chain's CDR3 is CASSLASSGWGTDTQYF. CDR3 DNA: TGCGCCAGCAGCTTGGCCTCGTCAGGGTGGGGCACAGATACGCAGTATTTT.

The V and J genes are TRBV28 and TRBJ2-1; 8 positions match TRBD2. Germline V gene lookup returns CDR1 MDHEN and CDR2 SYDVKM. V was pared by 6 bases and J by 5 bases, with 3 bases of the junction left unmatched. The CDR3 covers 13 residues. The CDR3 region has the DNA TGTGCCAGCAGGGAAGCGGGAGACAATGAGCAGTTCTTC. Its translation is CASREAGDNEQFF.

This chain links TRBV19 with TRBJ2-1; maybe TRBD1 (6 bases). Germline V lookup: CDR1 LNHDA, CDR2 SQIVND (reference sequence). The CDR3 has 15 amino acids. V gave up 5 bases and J gave up 0 bases, with 11 bases separating them. The CDR3 DNA reads TGTGCCAGTAGTCTCCAGGGGAGCTCCTACAATGAGCAGTTCTTC. This sequence encodes CASSLQGSSYNEQFF.

This clone has a single count. V is TRBV7-3 and J is TRBJ2-1; TRBD2 aligns across 7 bases. Germline CDR1 reads SGHTA; CDR2 reads FQGTGA. The ends lost 1 base at V and 6 bases at J; junction bases unmatched: 6. This CDR3 has 15 amino acids. The CDR3 coding sequence is TGTGCCAGCAGCTTAAAGACTAGCTTGGGCAATGAGCAGTTCTTC. Its protein product is CASSLKTSLGNEQFF.

This sequence joins TRBV7-6 and TRBJ2-5; D gene unclear. CDR1 and CDR2 from the germline V gene are SGHVS and FNYEAQ. This CDR3 has 13 residues. V shed 3 bases and J shed 5 bases, with 10 bases lying between them. CDR3 sequence reads: CASSFDSWETQYF. The CDR3 DNA reads as TGTGCCAGCAGCTTCGACTCATGGGAGACCCAGTACTTC.

The chain employs TRBV3-1 (or the pseudogene TRBV3-2) and TRBJ1-3; no definite D call. The CDR3 is 13 residues long. The V end lost 8 bases, the J end lost 2 bases, and 10 bases lay between the germline ends. Germline values: CDR1 LGHDT, CDR2 YNNKEL (reference sequence). The CDR3: CASLQQTGNTIYF. For the CDR3, the DNA is TGTGCCAGCCTTCAACAGACTGGAAACACCATATATTTT.

This sequence joins TRBV10-3 and TRBJ2-5; 11 bases line up with TRBD2. CDR1 ENHRY and CDR2 SYGVKD come from the germline V gene. V lost 6 bases and J lost 3; bases outside the gene matches: 3. This CDR3 spans 14 amino acids. CDR3 amino acids: CAIREGLAEETQYF. In DNA, the CDR3 is TGTGCCATCAGGGAGGGACTAGCGGAAGAGACCCAGTACTTC.

This chain links TRBV4-1 with TRBJ2-1; D gene uncertain. The V end was cut by 1 base, the J end by 4 bases, with 5 bases between. CDR1 MGHRA and CDR2 YSYEKL come from the germline V gene. The CDR3 is made up of 13 amino acids. For the CDR3, the DNA is TGCGCCAGCAGCCAAGTAGTGTACAATGAGCAGTTCTTC. This gives the protein CASSQVVYNEQFF.

The rearrangement links TRBV4-2 to TRBJ2-5, with D perhaps matching TRBD1 (6 bases). CDR3 size: 15 residues. Trimming removed 3 bases from V and 0 bases from J, with 11 bases in between. In germline, CDR1 is LGHNA, CDR2 YNFKEQ. CDR3 DNA sequence: TGTGCCAGCAGCCATCGAACAGGGTACCAAGAGACCCAGTACTTC. Translation gives CASSHRTGYQETQYF.

CDR3 DNA: TGCGCCAGCAGTCCAACAGGGGATTCCTATAATTCACCCCTCCACTTT. Amino acid sequence: CASSPTGDSYNSPLHF. The V and J genes are TRBV5-1 and TRBJ1-6; TRBD1 matches at 7 bases. Germline V lookup: CDR1 SGHRS, CDR2 YFSETQ. The trim removed 5 bases at V and 1 base at J, leaving 6 bases unmatched. This CDR3 is 16 amino acids long.

Of note for this clone: The junction and the germline gene differ at one end; a read error may be behind it. This chain connects TRBV9 to TRBJ1-4; weak D call: TRBD1 (5 bases). The CDR3 has 15 residues. Germline CDR1 is SGDLS and CDR2 is YYNGEE. CDR3 bases: TGTGCCCGCAGCCCGGGGGGGGATAAGAATGAAAAACTGTTTTTT. Residues: CARSPGGDKNEKLFF.

The chain uses TRBV6-1 and TRBJ2-5, with 9 bases identical to TRBD2. The junction had 6 bases not matched to a gene; V was cut back by 2 bases and J by 5 bases. CDR1 and CDR2 from the germline V gene are MNHNS and SASEGT. There are 15 residues in the CDR3. CDR3 in DNA: TGTGCCAGCAGTGAATCTGCGGGGGGGCCGGAGACCCAGTACTTC. It encodes CASSESAGGPETQYF.

The chain employs TRBV2 and TRBJ1-4; 7 bases match TRBD1. Germline-derived CDR1 and CDR2 are SNHLY and FYNNEI. This CDR3 contains 14 residues. V lost 4 bases to trimming and J lost 8 bases; unmatched junction nucleotides: 7. CDR3: CASSVQGFGEKLFF. The CDR3 DNA reads as TGTGCCAGCAGTGTACAGGGGTTCGGGGAAAAACTGTTTTTT.

The V and J genes are TRBV5-8 and TRBJ1-4, with 7 bases aligning to TRBD1. Germline lookup yields CDR1 SGHTS and CDR2 YDEGEE. The CDR3 is 16 residues long. Trimming took 3 bases from V and 2 from J; bases not matched to a gene: 7. The CDR3 here is CASSSWRDSTNEKLFF. The DNA for the CDR3 is TGTGCCAGCAGCTCTTGGAGGGACAGTACTAATGAAAAACTGTTTTTT.

The chain has TRBV12-3 or TRBV12-4 and TRBJ1-1; 9 positions agree with TRBD1. This CDR3 spans 12 amino acids. The trim removed 10 bases at V and 5 bases at J, leaving 5 bases unmatched. CDR3: CAIRTGETEAFF. The CDR3 DNA follows: TGTGCCATCCGGACAGGGGAAACTGAAGCTTTCTTT.

The V call is TRBV7-2, the J call TRBJ1-6; tentative D call: TRBD1 (6 bases). Germline V gene lookup returns CDR1 SGHTA and CDR2 FQGNSA. The CDR3 covers 13 residues. Between the trimmed V and J ends, which lost 5 bases and 9 bases, there was a span of 11 bases. CDR3 bases: TGTGCCAGCAGCCTTACAGGGACTTCACCCCTCCACTTT. Its translation: CASSLTGTSPLHF. The full variable domain, completed using reference TRBV7-2 and TRBJ1-6, is GAGVSQSPSNKVTEKGKDVELRCDPISGHTALYWYRQSLGQGLEFLIYFQGNSAPDKSGLPSDRFSAERTGGSVSTLTIQRTQQEDSAVYLCASSLTGTSPLHFGNGTRLTVT.

The genes are TRBV2 and TRBJ1-1; D remains ambiguous. The germline V gene encodes CDR1 SNHLY and CDR2 FYNNEI. V was pared by 4 bases and J by 2 bases, with 8 bases between. CDR3 length: 13 residues. The CDR3, as DNA: TGTGCCAGCAGTGGTCTCAGAAACACTGAAGCTTTCTTT. The encoded protein is CASSGLRNTEAFF.

This chain connects TRBV6-1 to TRBJ2-7, with 7 bases aligning to TRBD1. Germline V gene data show CDR1 as MNHNS and CDR2 as SASEGT. The CDR3 extends over 16 amino acids. J was trimmed by 6 bases and V by 2 bases; bases with no gene match: 13. In DNA, the CDR3 is TGTGCCAGCAGTGAAAGGGTCCGCGGATCAGGGGGCGAGCAGTACTTC. Translated: CASSERVRGSGGEQYF.